These T cell receptor beta chains were read from a single sample in a study of human T cells and chemical hapten exposure. Via MiXCR, TCRdb re-called the RACE reads, giving one row per CDR3 protein. The sample lists some 45,000 distinct CDR3 sequences; 8% to 9% were seen once. Sequencing used whole blood, obtained in connection with sensitization to the hapten diphenylcyclopropenone (DPC). These receptors were taken from a woman aged 40 to 55 with alopecia areata. Some clones in this sample may be carry-over from other donors' samples. CDR3s include the opening cysteine and the closing phenylalanine or tryptophan. D genes are given only for firm matches. Only some rows state a clone size, as once, few, many or a class for expanded clones.

j_call d_call clone_size v_call cdr3_aa cdr3_nt
TRBJ2-2 - many TRBV7-3 CASSLKAYSYTGELFF TGTGCCAGCAGCTTAAAGGCCTATTCTTACACCGGGGAGCTGTTTTTT
TRBJ2-1 TRBD2 many TRBV27 CASSLYPAGGRGSYNEQFF TGTGCCAGCAGTTTATATCCAGCGGGGGGCCGCGGCTCCTACAATGAGCAGTTCTTC
TRBJ2-1 TRBD2 many TRBV7-2 CASSRAASGRNEQFF TGTGCCAGCAGCCGAGCGGCTAGCGGAAGAAATGAGCAGTTCTTC
TRBJ2-7 TRBD1 - TRBV4-3 CASSHGEGTGEQYF TGCGCCAGCAGCCACGGGGAGGGGACAGGGGAGCAGTACTTC
TRBJ1-3 - many TRBV12-3/TRBV12-4 CASSLGAGNTIYF TGTGCCAGCAGTTTAGGGGCTGGAAACACCATATATTTT
TRBJ1-4 - - TRBV5-1 CASRGSTNEKLFF TGCGCCAGCAGGGGGTCAACTAATGAAAAACTGTTTTTT
TRBJ2-3 TRBD2 few TRBV29-1 CSVYDTSGGTQYF TGCAGCGTGTACGATACTAGCGGGGGGACGCAGTATTTT
TRBJ2-7 TRBD1 many TRBV6-2/TRBV6-3 CASTPQGAREQYF TGTGCCAGCACTCCGCAGGGGGCACGGGAGCAGTACTTC
TRBJ2-7 - few TRBV18 CASSPPSGSYEQYF TGTGCCAGCTCACCACCGTCCGGCTCCTACGAGCAGTACTTC
TRBJ1-2 TRBD1 - TRBV9 CASGTGNYGYTF TGTGCCAGCGGGACAGGAAACTATGGCTACACCTTC
TRBJ2-1 TRBD2 - TRBV30 CAWSARTSGVNNEQFF TGTGCCTGGAGTGCGCGAACTAGCGGGGTTAACAATGAGCAGTTCTTC
TRBJ1-5 - many TRBV29-1 CSVEMGAGSNQPQHF TGCAGCGTTGAAATGGGGGCGGGGAGCAATCAGCCCCAGCATTTT
TRBJ2-7 - many TRBV28 CASSSYYEQYF TGTGCCAGCAGTTCCTACTACGAGCAGTACTTC